This TCR beta chain emerged from a study of early T cells in non-severe SARS-CoV-2 infection. From the 5' RACE reads, TCRdb called clonotypes with MiXCR, one entry per CDR3 protein. The sample has tens of thousands of distinct CDR3 sequences; 12% are singletons. The material sequenced was whole blood. This receptor was taken from an adult who was a healthcare worker with PCR-confirmed SARS-CoV-2 infection or an uninfected control (not recorded which).

The CDR3 here is CASSLDSGYSYNEQFF. CDR3 sequence (DNA): TGCGCCAGCAGCTTGGATAGCGGGTACTCCTACAATGAGCAGTTCTTC. J is TRBJ2-1 and V is TRBV5-1, with 7 bases aligning to TRBD2. This CDR3 region has 16 residues. V lost 0 bases and J lost 0; bases outside the gene matches: 3. CDR1 and CDR2 from the germline V gene are SGHRS and YFSETQ.